The 20 T cell receptor beta chains listed next were all sequenced from one sample in a study of T-cell memory formation after mild COVID-19. TCRdb recomputed calls from the 5' RACE reads with MiXCR, one row per CDR3 protein. The sample consists of 550,000 to 700,000 distinct CDR3 sequences, roughly a sixth of them appearing once. What was sequenced was PBMCs or a T cell subset sorted from them (not recorded which). These receptors were obtained from an adult woman who had mild COVID-19 (a few samples of this study predate the infection). Cell type and time point are not known.

The chain couples TRBV12-3 or TRBV12-4 to TRBJ2-2; 7 nucleotides agree with TRBD1. The CDR3 length is 15 residues. With V trimmed by 3 bases and J by 5 bases, 6 bases remained unmatched. The CDR3 here is CASSFQAGGTGELFF. CDR3 sequence (DNA): TGTGCCAGCAGTTTTCAGGCAGGGGGTACCGGGGAGCTGTTTTTT.

The chain uses TRBV11-2 and TRBJ2-7, with 8 nucleotides matching TRBD2. This CDR3 is 15 amino acids long. The J segment lost 5 bases and the V segment lost 5 bases, leaving 11 bases of the junction unmatched. The germline V gene encodes CDR1 SGHAT and CDR2 FQNNGV. CDR3 in amino acids: CASSRGLSGNDEQYF. The CDR3 DNA reads TGTGCCAGCAGCCGTGGGCTTAGCGGGAACGACGAGCAGTACTTC.

The V call is TRBV9, the J call TRBJ2-3; maybe TRBD2 (6 bases). The ends were cut back, 2 bases at V and 4 bases at J, with 20 bases in the middle. The CDR3 extends over 17 amino acids. CDR1 is SGDLS and CDR2 is YYNGEE in the germline V gene. CDR3 sequence: CASSVGLGGSRADTQYF. As DNA, the CDR3 is TGTGCCAGCAGCGTGGGGCTCGGGGGTTCTCGCGCAGATACGCAGTATTTT.

This clonotype was picked up a small number of times. The V and J genes are TRBV6-5 and TRBJ2-2; D is ambiguous. This CDR3 is 13 amino acids long. The V gene lost 3 bases and the J gene lost 4 bases, with 6 bases spanning the gap. Germline V gene lookup returns CDR1 MNHEY and CDR2 SVGAGI. The CDR3 loop is CASSYSTTGELFF. The CDR3 DNA is TGTGCCAGCAGTTATTCGACCACCGGGGAGCTGTTTTTT.

CDR3 bases: TGTGCCAGCAGCTTAGGCCTGGCGGCTAGCGGGAGGGGAGAGACCCAGTACTTC. Translation gives CASSLGLAASGRGETQYF. This sequence joins TRBV7-2 and TRBJ2-5; 12 nucleotides line up with TRBD2. CDR3 length: 18 amino acids. Trimming cost V 1 base and J 4 bases; bases outside gene matches: 10. Germline loops: CDR1 SGHTA, CDR2 FQGNSA.

The chain couples TRBV12-3 or TRBV12-4 to TRBJ1-3; D call uncertain. The CDR3 totals 15 residues. Trimming took off 3 bases at V and 0 bases at J, with 9 bases between the two ends. The CDR3 DNA reads as TGTGCCAGCAGTTTGAGGTTGCGCTCTGGAAACACCATATATTTT. This codes for CASSLRLRSGNTIYF.

The gene calls are TRBV20-1 and TRBJ1-2, with TRBD1 matching over 8 bases. V lost 1 base to trimming and J lost 3 bases; unmatched junction nucleotides: 7. The CDR3 runs 15 residues. The germline V gene has CDR1 DFQATT and CDR2 SNEGSKA (reference sequence). This CDR3 is CSARATRGPDYGYTF. CDR3 in DNA: TGCAGTGCTAGAGCCACCAGGGGGCCCGACTATGGCTACACCTTC.

This clonotype occurred many times. The V call is TRBV7-9, the J call TRBJ2-1; no definite D call. The CDR3 totals 12 residues. Germline CDR1 and CDR2: SEHNR and FQNEAQ (reference sequence). Trimming removed 0 bases from V and 8 bases from J, with 5 bases in between. The CDR3 sequence: CASSLAIDEQFF. The CDR3 coding sequence is TGTGCCAGCAGCTTAGCTATCGATGAGCAGTTCTTC.

This clonotype was seen many times. The chain has TRBV7-9 and TRBJ1-5; 7 nucleotides match TRBD1. CDR3 length: 13 amino acids. Germline CDR1 reads SEHNR; CDR2 reads FQNEAQ (reference sequence). Germline trimming cut 8 bases from V and 2 bases from J; bases unmatched to any gene: 3. The CDR3 sequence: CASGTGGNQPQHF. DNA for the CDR3: TGTGCCAGCGGAACAGGGGGCAATCAGCCCCAGCATTTT.

Only a few counts were recorded for this clonotype. The chain links TRBV15 to TRBJ1-1; D not resolved. Germline V lookup: CDR1 LNHNV, CDR2 YYDKDF (reference sequence). The CDR3 has 13 residues. V was shortened by 5 bases and J by 1 base, with 8 bases between the two germline ends. CDR3 residues: CATSPSGNTEAFF. CDR3 in DNA: TGTGCCACCAGCCCTTCGGGGAACACTGAAGCTTTCTTT. Supplemented by reference TRBV15 and TRBJ1-1, the full variable domain reads DAMVIQNPRYQVTQFGKPVTLSCSQTLNHNVMYWYQQKSSQAPKLLFHYYDKDFNNEADTPDNFQSRRPNTSFCFLDIRSPGLGDTAMYLCATSPSGNTEAFFGQGTRLTVV.

This clonotype was detected a few times. V is TRBV6-5 and J is TRBJ1-5; D remains unclear. Per the germline V gene, CDR1 is MNHEY and CDR2 is SVGAGI. This CDR3 has 14 residues. V lost 6 bases to trimming and J lost 5 bases, with 14 bases between them. The chain's CDR3 is CASRTGGRDQPQHF. CDR3 nucleotide sequence: TGTGCCAGCAGGACGGGAGGTCGGGATCAGCCCCAGCATTTT.

The chain carries TRBV12-3 or TRBV12-4 and TRBJ1-1, with a tentative D call TRBD1 (6 bases). The length of the CDR3 is 17 residues. Deletions cut 1 base from V and 0 bases from J, with 15 bases between. In DNA form, the CDR3 reads TGTGCCAGCAGTTTAGGGGGGCTTGTTTTAGTGAACACTGAAGCTTTCTTT. Translated, it gives CASSLGGLVLVNTEAFF.

This chain uses TRBV7-9 with TRBJ2-3; TRBD2 aligns across 15 bases. V was pared by 5 bases and J by 0 bases, with 9 bases of the junction left unmatched. CDR1 is SEHNR and CDR2 is FQNEAQ in the germline V gene (reference sequence). The CDR3 is made up of 19 amino acids. The CDR3 here is CASSPGLAGGSASTDTQYF. CDR3 nucleotide sequence: TGTGCCAGCAGCCCCGGACTAGCGGGAGGGAGTGCTAGCACAGATACGCAGTATTTT. The full variable domain, completed using reference TRBV7-9 and TRBJ2-3, is DTGVSQNPRHKITKRGQNVTFRCDPISEHNRLYWYRQTLGQGPEFLTYFQNEAQLEKSRLLSDRFSAERPKGSFSTLEIQRTEQGDSAMYLCASSPGLAGGSASTDTQYFGPGTRLTVL.

The chain recombines TRBV5-4 with TRBJ2-3; tentatively, D is TRBD2 (5 bases). CDR1 SGHNT and CDR2 YYREEE come from the germline V gene (reference sequence). This CDR3 has 17 residues. V was trimmed by 1 base and J by 2 bases, leaving 17 bases between them. Here the CDR3 DNA reads TGTGCCAGCAGCTTGTTTACCCTAGCAGGATCCACAGATACGCAGTATTTT. It specifies CASSLFTLAGSTDTQYF. The variable domain in full, completed from reference TRBV5-4 and TRBJ2-3, reads ETGVTQSPTHLIKTRGQQVTLRCSSQSGHNTVSWYQQALGQGPQFIFQYYREEENGRGNFPPRFSGLQFPNYSSELNVNALELDDSALYLCASSLFTLAGSTDTQYFGPGTRLTVL.

This clonotype showed up just a few times. The chain joins TRBV3-1 to TRBJ1-2; D call uncertain. Germline values: CDR1 LGHDT, CDR2 YNNKEL (reference sequence). The CDR3 has 15 amino acids. Trimming took off 0 bases at V and 2 bases at J, with 10 bases between the two ends. Here the CDR3 DNA reads TGTGCCAGCAGCCAAGAACCCCGGGTCAACTATGGCTACACCTTC. It encodes CASSQEPRVNYGYTF.

V and J are TRBV2 and TRBJ2-2, with D unresolved. This CDR3 is built from 14 residues. V lost 10 bases and J 4 bases, leaving 16 bases between the germline ends. CDR1 is SNHLY and CDR2 is FYNNEI in the germline V gene. CDR3 sequence: CAKSGGPLTGELFF. CDR3 DNA: TGTGCCAAATCGGGCGGACCCCTCACCGGGGAGCTGTTTTTT.

This clonotype was seen more than once but under ten times. The rearrangement links TRBV7-8 to TRBJ2-3; tentatively, D is TRBD1 (5 bases). Deletions cut 1 base from V and 2 bases from J, with 16 bases between. The V gene's germline CDR1 is SGHVS and CDR2 FQNEAQ. The CDR3 runs 17 residues. The CDR3 region has the DNA TGTGCCAGCAGCTTAGGGGTGCCAGGGTCCGTCACAGATACGCAGTATTTT. This translates into CASSLGVPGSVTDTQYF.

The rearrangement joins TRBV6-5 to TRBJ1-2; tentatively, D is TRBD1 (6 bases). The V end lost 2 bases, the J end lost 8 bases, and 15 bases lay between the germline ends. The CDR3 has 14 residues. Germline CDR1 is MNHEY and CDR2 is SVGAGI. In DNA form, the CDR3 reads TGTGCCAGCAGTTACATCCAACAGGGCTTGGGCTACACCTTC. Its protein product is CASSYIQQGLGYTF.

The CDR3 spells CASSGSITEAFF. The CDR3 bases are TGTGCCAGCAGTGGAAGTATCACTGAAGCTTTCTTT. The chain employs TRBV5-8 and TRBJ1-1; D not certain. Trimming left V 5 bases short and J 4 bases short, with 9 bases between. CDR1 and CDR2 (germline): SGHTS, YDEGEE. This CDR3 is built from 12 residues.

The chain recombines TRBV11-2 with TRBJ1-1; the D is unclear. Trimming left V 5 bases short and J 1 base short, with 11 bases between. CDR3 length: 14 residues. Germline lookup yields CDR1 SGHAT and CDR2 FQNNGV. CDR3 nucleotide sequence: TGTGCCAGCAGCGATCGGACCGGGAACACTGAAGCTTTCTTT. It yields the protein CASSDRTGNTEAFF.